Listed here is a single TCR beta chain. This sample was included in a study of blood T cell repertoires in COVID-19. The wider study: Sources were T cells, B-cell-depleted T cells, or PBMCs; the material itself was cDNA or gDNA.

Original analysis: The assay estimated nucleated cells by amplifying reference gene primers. Measured with immunoSEQ multiplex PCR; TCRdb has only the in-frame clones, and not every one. The V and J calls and clone size were taken over from that table, and D and trimming were inferred from the DNA. The table has hundreds of thousands of clones, 80% to 90% seen once. Those enrolled, adults aged about 18 to 89 years, came from roughly 22 US areas. Recovered participants had two consecutive negative NP/OP PCR tests, healthcare professional clearance, or symptom resolution. Germline V gene data show CDR1 as SGHKS and CDR2 as YYEKEE (reference sequence). The CDR3 contains 16 residues. The junction had 12 bases not matched to a gene; V was cut back by 7 bases and J by 3 bases.

The sequence derives from a woman in her late teens or twenties who had recovered from COVID-19. Sequenced material: PBMCs or T cells enriched from blood (not recorded which). This chain connects TRBV5-5 to TRBJ2-2, with 7 bases identical to TRBD1. The CDR3 protein is CASGGKITGDTGELFF. Here the CDR3 DNA reads TGTGCCAGCGGTGGAAAAATTACAGGGGACACCGGGGAGCTGTTTTTT.